A single sample gave rise to the 18 T cell receptor beta chains below, sequenced in a study of Ad26.COV2.S vaccination and SARS-CoV-2 variants. Regarding treatment: over 15 received Ad26.COV2.S at low or high dose, single or two shots; about 5 received placebo; per-sample allocation not given. It was on day 63 after the first vaccine or placebo injection that samples were taken. The protocol was immunoSEQ multiplex PCR, while the TCRdb copy is restricted to in-frame clones and leaves out a portion. The sample gives about 480,000 clones, 87% of which show up once; roughly 13% is in the top ten. The material sequenced was peripheral blood, taken in a trial of Ad26.COV2.S vaccine versus placebo. These TCRs come from a person between 18 and 65 years old who received the Ad26.COV2.S COVID-19 vaccine or a placebo.

CDR3 sequence: CAWGGQGYSGNEQFF. In DNA form, the CDR3 reads TGTGCCTGGGGGGGCCAGGGATATTCGGGGAATGAGCAGTTCTTC. V and J are TRBV30 and TRBJ2-1, with D possibly being TRBD1 (6 bases). Looked up from germline, CDR1 is GTSNPN and CDR2 is SVGIG (reference sequence). V lost 5 bases and J 7 bases, leaving 21 bases between the germline ends. CDR3 size: 15 residues.

The gene calls are TRBV6-2 or TRBV6-3 and TRBJ2-5; possible D gene TRBD2, 6 bases. The CDR3 has 14 residues. Trimming cost V 6 bases and J 3 bases, with 14 bases left between them. Germline values: CDR1 MNHEY, CDR2 SVGEGT. In DNA form, the CDR3 reads TGTGCCAGCAGCATCGCGGGAATTAAAGAGACCCAGTACTTC. Translated: CASSIAGIKETQYF.

The V and J genes are TRBV19 and TRBJ2-2; D may be TRBD1 (5 bases). V lost 5 bases, J lost 0 bases, and 13 bases lay in between. The CDR3 runs to 16 residues. Looked up from germline, CDR1 is LNHDA and CDR2 is SQIVND (reference sequence). The CDR3 region is CASSPRGPANTGELFF. The CDR3 DNA follows: TGTGCCAGTAGTCCAAGGGGTCCCGCGAACACCGGGGAGCTGTTTTTT.

The sample holds one count of this clone. The chain links TRBV7-2 to TRBJ2-3; D may be TRBD1 or TRBD2 (5 bases each). Germline loops: CDR1 SGHTA, CDR2 FQGNSA. The CDR3 loop spans 18 amino acids. V was cut by 2 bases and J by 1 base, with 19 bases left in between. The CDR3 spells CASSLKHAGTSGTDTQYF. The CDR3 region has the DNA TGTGCCAGCAGCTTAAAGCACGCCGGGACCTCGGGCACAGATACGCAGTATTTT. Complete variable domain (other parts from reference TRBV7-2 and TRBJ2-3): GAGVSQSPSNKVTEKGKDVELRCDPISGHTALYWYRQSLGQGLEFLIYFQGNSAPDKSGLPSDRFSAERTGGSVSTLTIQRTQQEDSAVYLCASSLKHAGTSGTDTQYFGPGTRLTVL.

The chain is built from TRBV9 and TRBJ2-7; possible D gene TRBD2, 5 bases. CDR1 SGDLS and CDR2 YYNGEE come from the germline V gene. The V end lost 0 bases, the J end lost 5 bases, and 9 bases lay between the germline ends. This CDR3 contains 13 residues. The CDR3 bases are TGTGCCAGCAGCGTAGGGGAGCCCCACGAGCAGTACTTC. Protein product: CASSVGEPHEQYF. The complete variable domain, with remaining parts taken from reference TRBV9 and TRBJ2-7, reads DSGVTQTPKHLITATGQRVTLRCSPRSGDLSVYWYQQSLDQGLQFLIQYYNGEERAKGNILERFSAQQFPDLHSELNLSSLELGDSALYFCASSVGEPHEQYFGPGTRLTVT.

The chain recombines TRBV6-2 or TRBV6-3 with TRBJ2-3; 16 bases are a match to TRBD2. J gave up 6 bases and V 6 bases, and 6 bases lay outside the gene matches. The germline CDR1 and CDR2 sequences are MNHEY and SVGEGT. This CDR3 spans 16 amino acids. The CDR3 DNA follows: TGTGCCAGCAGCCAGGGACTAGCGGGAGGGCGCGATACGCAGTATTTT. This codes for CASSQGLAGGRDTQYF.

V usage is TRBV6-4 and J usage is TRBJ2-2; D unresolved. CDR3 length equals 13 residues. In germline, CDR1 is MRHNA, CDR2 SNTAGT. The V gene lost 8 bases and the J gene lost 7 bases, with 14 bases spanning the gap. CDR3 sequence: CASSPAPGGELFF. The CDR3 bases are TGTGCCAGCTCGCCAGCCCCCGGCGGGGAGCTGTTTTTT.

The V call is TRBV6-5, the J call TRBJ2-5; the match to TRBD2 covers 10 bases. The ends lost 6 bases at V and 3 bases at J; junction bases unmatched: 4. Germline CDR1 and CDR2: MNHEY and SVGAGI. This CDR3 spans 14 amino acids. CDR3 sequence: CASSPGLAEETQYF. The CDR3 region has the DNA TGTGCCAGCAGCCCAGGACTAGCGGAAGAGACCCAGTACTTC.

The rearrangement joins TRBV2 to TRBJ2-1, with 12 bases that match TRBD2. In germline, CDR1 is SNHLY, CDR2 FYNNEI. J was trimmed by 10 bases and V by 5 bases; bases with no gene match: 3. The CDR3 runs 13 residues. The CDR3 DNA reads TGTGCCAGCAGTCGGACTAGCGGGAACGAGCAGTTCTTC. Encoded protein: CASSRTSGNEQFF.

In this sample, this clone turned up a few times. This sequence joins TRBV6-6 and TRBJ1-2; TRBD1 matches 9 bases. This CDR3 has 15 amino acids. V trimming: 4 bases; J trimming: 3 bases; junction bases outside the gene matches: 6. The germline CDR1 and CDR2 sequences are MNHNY and SVGAGI (reference sequence). CDR3 nucleotides: TGTGCCAGCAGTTCCCCGGACAGGGGCTACTATGGCTACACCTTC. This encodes CASSSPDRGYYGYTF.

The gene calls are TRBV5-1 and TRBJ2-5; no definite D call. Germline lookup yields CDR1 SGHRS and CDR2 YFSETQ. The CDR3 spans 15 residues. V was clipped by 0 bases and J by 4 bases, with 13 bases between them. The CDR3 region has the DNA TGCGCCAGCAGCTTGGTGTCAGTAAGAGCAGAGACCCAGTACTTC. Translating gives CASSLVSVRAETQYF. The variable domain in full, with the rest retrieved from reference TRBV5-1 and TRBJ2-5, is KAGVTQTPRYLIKTRGQQVTLSCSPISGHRSVSWYQQTPGQGLQFLFEYFSETQRNKGNFPGRFSGRQFSNSRSEMNVSTLELGDSALYLCASSLVSVRAETQYFGPGTRLLVL.

This clone has a single count. The chain links TRBV15 to TRBJ1-6; D is unresolved. CDR1 is LNHNV and CDR2 is YYDKDF in the germline V gene (reference sequence). CDR3 length: 19 residues. Deletions cut 6 bases from V and 0 bases from J, with 21 bases between. CDR3 sequence reads: CATRKLEPPRSSYNSPLHF. The DNA for the CDR3 is TGTGCCACCAGAAAACTTGAGCCTCCCAGGAGCTCCTATAATTCACCCCTCCACTTT.

This chain connects TRBV7-3 to TRBJ2-1; 9 bases are shared with TRBD2. Germline V gene data show CDR1 as SGHTA and CDR2 as FQGTGA. The CDR3 has 14 residues. V was clipped by 1 base and J by 7 bases; unmatched bases: 2. The CDR3 reads CASSLSGRVNEQFF. CDR3 DNA sequence: TGTGCCAGCAGCTTAAGCGGGAGGGTAAATGAGCAGTTCTTC.

The gene calls are TRBV29-1 and TRBJ2-1; the match to TRBD2 covers 13 bases. J gave up 9 bases and V 6 bases, and 8 bases lay outside the gene matches. The germline CDR1 and CDR2 sequences are SQVTM and ANQGSEA. CDR3 length: 14 amino acids. The CDR3 sequence: CSVGLAGAPREQFF. The CDR3 DNA follows: TGCAGCGTAGGACTAGCGGGAGCCCCCCGTGAGCAGTTCTTC.

This chain joins TRBV6-6 and TRBJ1-3; 9 bases are shared with TRBD1. Germline V lookup: CDR1 MNHNY, CDR2 SVGAGI (reference sequence). V was pared by 8 bases and J by 7 bases, with 6 bases of the junction left unmatched. CDR3 length: 13 amino acids. CDR3 DNA sequence: TGTGCCAGCGCGGACAGGGGAGGGAACACCATATATTTT. Amino acids: CASADRGGNTIYF.

The chain is built from TRBV27 and TRBJ2-7; D unresolved. Per germline, CDR1 MNHEY and CDR2 SMNVEV (reference sequence). The CDR3 has 16 amino acids. V lost 3 bases to trimming and J lost 0 bases, with 15 bases between them. The CDR3 DNA follows: TGTGCCAGCAGTTTTCGGGCGCAGACCCCCTCCTACGAGCAGTACTTC. Protein product: CASSFRAQTPSYEQYF.

The chain employs TRBV5-1 and TRBJ1-1; a weak D match, TRBD1 (5 bases). The CDR3 consists of 14 residues. The germline CDR1 and CDR2 sequences are SGHRS and YFSETQ. Between the trimmed V and J ends, which lost 0 bases and 6 bases, there was a span of 12 bases. CDR3 nucleotide sequence: TGCGCCAGCAGCTTGGGGAGGGGACGGGCTGAAGCTTTCTTT. Encoded protein: CASSLGRGRAEAFF.

Comment on this clone: Different DNA sequences within this sample yield the same CDR3. V gene TRBV12-3 or TRBV12-4 combines with J gene TRBJ1-3; no firm D call. The CDR3 is 12 amino acids. With 6 bases removed from V and 0 bases from J, the gap between germline ends came to 3 bases. The DNA of the CDR3 is TGTGCCAGCAGCCCCTCTGGAAACACCATATATTTT. Residues: CASSPSGNTIYF.